The 30 T cell receptor beta chains listed next were all sequenced from one sample in a study of PD-1 blockade in mismatch repair-deficient tumors. Some clones are missing from TCRdb's copy, which holds only in-frame ones; the method was immunoSEQ multiplex PCR. The table shows about 14,000 clones, with around 80% occurring only once. These receptors are not linked to any known antigen. The time point denotes: approximately eleven-day in vitro stimulation with candidate neoantigen peptide 4. Here the sequenced sample was cells cultured in vitro, taken from a patient treated with pembrolizumab. The source is an adult with mismatch repair-deficient cancer.

V is TRBV19 and J is TRBJ2-1, with 7 bases fitting TRBD1. Germline V gene sequence: CDR1 LNHDA, CDR2 SQIVND (reference sequence). Germline trimming cut 11 bases from V and 6 bases from J; bases unmatched to any gene: 10. The CDR3 totals 13 residues. The CDR3 spells CASSTGDGNEQFF. CDR3 nucleotide sequence: TGTGCCTCCTCCACAGGGGACGGCAATGAGCAGTTCTTC.

The CDR3 region has the DNA TGTGCCAGCAGCTTAATGGGAGGGGACACTGAAGCTTTCTTT. Protein product: CASSLMGGDTEAFF. This sequence joins TRBV11-2 and TRBJ1-1, with a tentative D call TRBD1 (5 bases). The CDR3 has 14 amino acids. Germline lookup yields CDR1 SGHAT and CDR2 FQNNGV. Trimming cost V 2 bases and J 3 bases, with 10 bases left between them.

This clone appeared a few times. The chain couples TRBV28 to TRBJ2-7, with D possibly matching TRBD1 (6 bases). The CDR3 covers 14 residues. Germline V gives CDR1 MDHEN, CDR2 SYDVKM. The V gene lost 8 bases and the J gene lost 0 bases, with 14 bases spanning the gap. The CDR3, as DNA: TGTGCCAGCGAACCGGGACATAGCTCCTACGAGCAGTACTTC. This encodes CASEPGHSSYEQYF.

The V and J genes are TRBV10-3 and TRBJ1-2; 7 nucleotides agree with TRBD1. Per germline, CDR1 ENHRY and CDR2 SYGVKD. The CDR3 has 13 amino acids. V shed 8 bases, J shed 6 bases, and the junction held 9 bases outside the gene matches. The CDR3: CAIGRQGENGYTF. The CDR3 bases are TGTGCCATCGGGAGACAGGGAGAGAATGGCTACACCTTC.

The CDR3 protein is CASSPGRVDEKLFF. DNA for the CDR3: TGTGCCAGCAGCCCAGGGAGGGTGGATGAAAAACTGTTTTTT. The V gene is TRBV7-8, the J gene TRBJ1-4; D is perhaps TRBD1 (5 bases). Germline V gives CDR1 SGHVS, CDR2 FQNEAQ. The CDR3 spans 14 residues. The ends were cut back, 5 bases at V and 6 bases at J, with 13 bases in the middle.

The chain employs TRBV15 and TRBJ1-1; a possible D gene is TRBD1 (6 bases). The ends were cut back, 1 base at V and 6 bases at J, with 12 bases in the middle. This CDR3 contains 14 residues. Germline values: CDR1 LNHNV, CDR2 YYDKDF (reference sequence). The CDR3 here is CATSRAQGVAEAFF. The CDR3 DNA follows: TGTGCCACCAGCAGAGCACAGGGCGTGGCTGAAGCTTTCTTT.

This clone was picked up one time. The chain carries TRBV21-1 and TRBJ1-2; the table's D call, TRBD1, was not checked against the DNA. TRBV21-1 is labeled a pseudogene. This CDR3 spans 16 amino acids. The CDR3 loop is CATKIETGGEGYGYTF. The CDR3, as DNA: TGTGCCACCAAAATAGAGACAGGGGGCGAAGGGTATGGCTACACCTTC.

This chain connects TRBV5-1 to TRBJ1-1, with D perhaps matching TRBD1 (5 bases). This CDR3 has 14 amino acids. With 1 base removed from V and 1 base from J, the gap between germline ends came to 8 bases. CDR1 is SGHRS, CDR2 YFSETQ, per germline. The CDR3 bases are TGCGCCAGCAGCTTGCACACAGGGAACACTGAAGCTTTCTTT. Translation: CASSLHTGNTEAFF. The whole variable domain, remainder taken from reference TRBV5-1 and TRBJ1-1, is KAGVTQTPRYLIKTRGQQVTLSCSPISGHRSVSWYQQTPGQGLQFLFEYFSETQRNKGNFPGRFSGRQFSNSRSEMNVSTLELGDSALYLCASSLHTGNTEAFFGQGTRLTVV.

The chain combines TRBV6-4 with TRBJ2-1; 12 bases line up with TRBD2. The CDR3 is 15 residues long. Trimming removed 6 bases from V and 3 bases from J; junction bases left unmatched: 3. The germline V gene has CDR1 MRHNA and CDR2 SNTAGT. As DNA, the CDR3 is TGTGCCAGCAGGCCGACTAGCGGGAGCTACAATGAGCAGTTCTTC. This sequence encodes CASRPTSGSYNEQFF.

The chain uses TRBV4-1 and TRBJ1-4, with 7 bases aligning to TRBD1. The germline gives CDR1 MGHRA, CDR2 YSYEKL. The CDR3 is made up of 17 amino acids. The J segment lost 8 bases and the V segment lost 0 bases, leaving 12 bases of the junction unmatched. CDR3 in amino acids: CASSQDDLGGLSEKLFF. As DNA, the CDR3 is TGCGCCAGCAGCCAAGATGACTTAGGGGGCTTGAGCGAAAAACTGTTTTTT.

The chain combines TRBV7-2 with TRBJ1-4, with D perhaps matching TRBD1 (5 bases). The germline V gene has CDR1 SGHTA and CDR2 FQGNSA. The CDR3 runs 16 residues. The germline V and J ends were trimmed by 5 bases and 0 bases, with 13 bases remaining between them. The CDR3 here is CASSTTAAATNEKLFF. CDR3 nucleotide sequence: TGTGCCAGCAGCACGACAGCTGCTGCAACTAATGAAAAACTGTTTTTT.

The genes are TRBV7-9 and TRBJ2-7; TRBD1 agrees at 7 bases. CDR1 is SEHNR and CDR2 is FQNEAQ in the germline V gene (reference sequence). The CDR3 has 14 residues. V dropped 5 bases and J dropped 0; count of bases not matched to a gene: 4. CDR3 nucleotides: TGTGCCAGCAGCCGAGACAGGGACTCCTACGAGCAGTACTTC. This encodes CASSRDRDSYEQYF.

This rearrangement joins TRBV7-8 to TRBJ2-1; D possibly corresponds to TRBD2 (5 bases). V was pared by 5 bases and J by 8 bases, with 19 bases between. In germline, CDR1 is SGHVS, CDR2 FQNEAQ. The CDR3 is made up of 15 amino acids. For the CDR3, the DNA is TGTGCCAGCAGCGCGAAAGGACTTTCCAACGATGAGCAGTTCTTC. It is translated as CASSAKGLSNDEQFF.

The chain is built from TRBV30 and TRBJ1-1, with no clear D. The CDR3 is made up of 11 amino acids. Per germline, CDR1 GTSNPN and CDR2 SVGIG (reference sequence). V shed 0 bases and J shed 7 bases, with 6 bases lying between them. CDR3 region: CAWSVKFEAFF. The CDR3 nucleotides read TGTGCCTGGAGTGTAAAGTTTGAAGCTTTCTTT.

Worth noting for this clone: Relative to the germline gene, one junction end is altered; a read error may explain this. This rearrangement joins TRBV27 to TRBJ1-1; unclear D gene. Germline V gives CDR1 MNHEY, CDR2 SMNVEV (reference sequence). CDR3 length equals 14 residues. CDR3 region: CASSLSTTNSEAFF. The CDR3 coding sequence is TGTGCCAGCAGTTTATCCACGACGAACTCTGAAGCTTTCTTT.

The chain is built from TRBV7-6 and TRBJ2-3; TRBD1 matches at 10 bases. The V gene's germline CDR1 is SGHVS and CDR2 FNYEAQ. The junction had 8 bases not matched to a gene; V was cut back by 4 bases and J by 7 bases. The CDR3 is 15 amino acids. In nucleotides, the CDR3 is TGTGCCAGCAGCTCCCTCCGACAGGGGGCAAATACGCAGTATTTT. It translates to CASSSLRQGANTQYF.

This chain uses TRBV23-1 with TRBJ1-2; D uncertain. TRBV23-1 falls under the ORF class, with uncertain function. CDR3 length equals 15 residues. The V end was cut by 2 bases, the J end by 7 bases, with 17 bases between. CDR3 protein: CASSQMRAGIGGYTF. The CDR3 nucleotides are TGCGCCAGCAGTCAAATGAGGGCCGGGATCGGTGGCTACACCTTC.

This rearrangement joins TRBV5-1 to TRBJ2-7; 9 bases agree with TRBD1. The V gene's germline CDR1 is SGHRS and CDR2 YFSETQ. Trimming took 3 bases from V and 2 from J; bases not matched to a gene: 3. This CDR3 has 14 amino acids. CDR3 sequence reads: CASSSGTGPYEQYF. The CDR3 DNA reads TGCGCCAGCAGCTCCGGGACAGGGCCCTACGAGCAGTACTTC.

This clone has more than one count but fewer than ten. The V and J genes are TRBV28 and TRBJ1-5, with a weak D call TRBD1 (5 bases). CDR3 length: 15 residues. V lost 2 bases and J 7 bases, leaving 15 bases between the germline ends. Germline V gives CDR1 MDHEN, CDR2 SYDVKM. CDR3 DNA sequence: TGTGCCAGCAGTTTAGTCAGGGTAACGGCCCAGCCCCAGCATTTT. Its protein is CASSLVRVTAQPQHF.

J is TRBJ2-1 and V is TRBV6-1; TRBD2 agrees at 14 bases. This CDR3 has 14 amino acids. The germline V gene encodes CDR1 MNHNS and CDR2 SASEGT. V gave up 7 bases and J gave up 6 bases; unmatched junction bases: 2. The CDR3 DNA sequence: TGTGCCAGCATGGGGACTAGCGGGAGCAATGAGCAGTTCTTC. This gives the protein CASMGTSGSNEQFF.

The genes are TRBV7-3 and TRBJ2-1, with a tentative D call TRBD1 (7 bases). V was pared by 3 bases and J by 6 bases, with 12 bases between. This CDR3 has 14 amino acids. Germline V gives CDR1 SGHTA, CDR2 FQGTGA. CDR3 residues: CASSLGQGGNEQFF. The CDR3 DNA follows: TGTGCCAGCAGCTTGGGGCAGGGGGGCAATGAGCAGTTCTTC.

CDR3 sequence: CASAVTYSTYNEQFF. The CDR3 DNA reads as TGTGCCAGCGCTGTGACGTATTCGACCTACAATGAGCAGTTCTTC. The V call is TRBV7-2, the J call TRBJ2-1; D gene uncertain. Germline V lookup: CDR1 SGHTA, CDR2 FQGNSA. The CDR3 is made up of 15 amino acids. Trimming removed 8 bases at V and 2 bases at J, with 16 bases between. Filled out from reference TRBV7-2 and TRBJ2-1, the complete variable domain reads GAGVSQSPSNKVTEKGKDVELRCDPISGHTALYWYRQSLGQGLEFLIYFQGNSAPDKSGLPSDRFSAERTGGSVSTLTIQRTQQEDSAVYLCASAVTYSTYNEQFFGPGTRLTVL.

The chain links TRBV4-1 to TRBJ1-2; D remains ambiguous. Trimming cost V 1 base and J 2 bases, with 14 bases left between them. The CDR3 is made up of 16 amino acids. Germline V gene data show CDR1 as MGHRA and CDR2 as YSYEKL. Here the CDR3 reads CASSQGRAQQNYGYTF. The CDR3 DNA reads as TGCGCCAGCAGCCAAGGAAGGGCCCAGCAGAACTATGGCTACACCTTC.

The V and J genes are TRBV7-3 and TRBJ2-1, with a tentative D call TRBD2 (6 bases). V was pared by 5 bases and J by 4 bases, with 15 bases between. The length of the CDR3 is 15 residues. The germline V gene has CDR1 SGHTA and CDR2 FQGTGA. The CDR3 region is CASSTTTGAYNEQFF. The CDR3 DNA reads as TGTGCCAGCAGCACCACGACGGGAGCGTACAATGAGCAGTTCTTC.

The chain uses TRBV5-4 and TRBJ2-1; a weak D match, TRBD2 (5 bases). Between the trimmed V and J ends, which lost 4 bases and 7 bases, there was a span of 15 bases. Germline CDR1 reads SGHNT; CDR2 reads YYREEE (reference sequence). This CDR3 is 14 amino acids long. The CDR3 coding sequence is TGTGCCAGCAGCCAATGGGAGAGTTATAATGAGCAGTTCTTC. Its protein is CASSQWESYNEQFF.

This CDR3 is CASSLTRGPYNEQFF. The CDR3 coding sequence is TGTGCCAGCAGCTTAACGAGGGGCCCCTACAATGAGCAGTTCTTC. The chain has TRBV11-2 and TRBJ2-1; D assignment may be TRBD1 or TRBD2 (5 bases each). The CDR3 length is 15 residues. Trimming removed 2 bases at V and 2 bases at J, with 10 bases between. In germline, CDR1 is SGHAT, CDR2 FQNNGV.

The rearrangement links TRBV10-1 to TRBJ2-2, with D tentatively TRBD2 (6 bases). With 4 bases removed from V and 7 bases from J, the gap between germline ends came to 16 bases. Germline CDR1 reads WNHNN; CDR2 reads SYGVQD (reference sequence). The CDR3 spans 15 residues. CDR3 DNA: TGCGCCAGCAGTGCATCCGGGAGTTGGGACGGGGAGCTGTTTTTT. It translates to CASSASGSWDGELFF.

This chain uses TRBV5-1 with TRBJ1-2, with D unresolved. CDR3 length: 14 residues. The V and J ends lost 0 bases and 7 bases respectively, with 13 bases between them. Germline CDR1 and CDR2: SGHRS and YFSETQ. DNA for the CDR3: TGCGCCAGCAGCTTGGAGGGCCGTCTTGGTGGCTACACCTTC. Residues: CASSLEGRLGGYTF.

The V call is TRBV7-3, the J call TRBJ1-1, with TRBD1 identical over 7 bases. Germline CDR1 reads SGHTA; CDR2 reads FQGTGA. V lost 4 bases and J lost 1; bases outside the gene matches: 9. The CDR3 has 16 residues. The CDR3 bases are TGTGCCAGCAGCTCATTGACAGGGAAGGGGAACACTGAAGCTTTCTTT. Its translation: CASSSLTGKGNTEAFF.

The chain uses TRBV29-1 and TRBJ1-1; D is unclear. Germline CDR1 is SQVTM and CDR2 is ANQGSEA. CDR3 length: 14 residues. The ends were cut back, 5 bases at V and 1 base at J, with 14 bases in the middle. CDR3: CSVPGRRTNTEAFF. The CDR3 DNA is TGCAGCGTTCCCGGAAGAAGGACGAACACTGAAGCTTTCTTT.